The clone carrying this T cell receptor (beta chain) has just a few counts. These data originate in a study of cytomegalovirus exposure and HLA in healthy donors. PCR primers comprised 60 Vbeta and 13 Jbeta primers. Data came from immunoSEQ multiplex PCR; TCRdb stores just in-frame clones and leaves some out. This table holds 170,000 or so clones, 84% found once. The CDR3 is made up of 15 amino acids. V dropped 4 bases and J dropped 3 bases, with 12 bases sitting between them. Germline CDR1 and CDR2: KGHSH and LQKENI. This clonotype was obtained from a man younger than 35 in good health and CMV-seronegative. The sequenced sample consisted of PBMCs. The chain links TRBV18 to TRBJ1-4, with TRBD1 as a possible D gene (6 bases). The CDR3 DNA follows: TGTGCCAGCTCACTCAGGACAGCTTCTAATGAAAAACTGTTTTTT. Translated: CASSLRTASNEKLFF.